Each of the 10 T cell receptor beta chains below was sequenced from the same sample in a study of regulatory T cells in long-lasting Graves disease. Arm-PCR of CDR3 regions with iRepertoire HTBI primers generated TCR beta libraries. Using its own MiXCR run on the multiplex PCR reads, TCRdb lists one record per CDR3 protein. The table lists about 540,000 distinct CDR3 sequences, roughly 13% of them singletons. Specified time point: newly diagnosed GD, antithyroid drugs for less than 3 months. Making the TCR library involved RNA that had been extracted from PBMCs. This sample was also put to use in a study of T cells in Graves' hyperthyroidism and ophthalmopathy.

The sequencing used peripheral blood mononuclear cells (PBMCs), collected at new diagnosis, from a patient treated with antithyroid drugs. The receptors here all came from a man aged 25 to 40 with Graves disease.

This clonotype was counted at least ten times. J is TRBJ1-2 and V is TRBV27, with 11 bases identical to TRBD1. The germline gives CDR1 MNHEY, CDR2 SMNVEV (reference sequence). This CDR3 contains 15 residues. With V trimmed by 5 bases and J by 3 bases, 5 bases remained unmatched. The CDR3: CASSPRTGGDYGYTF. CDR3 DNA: TGTGCCAGCAGTCCGCGGACAGGGGGCGACTATGGCTACACCTTC.

The chain recombines TRBV28 with TRBJ2-1; D perhaps matches TRBD2 (5 bases). V dropped 6 bases and J dropped 7 bases, with 13 bases sitting between them. Germline values: CDR1 MDHEN, CDR2 SYDVKM. The CDR3 covers 13 residues. This CDR3 is CASRAPGGNEQFF. CDR3 DNA sequence: TGTGCCAGCAGGGCTCCCGGCGGGAATGAGCAGTTCTTC. Combining the CDR3 with reference TRBV28 and TRBJ2-1 gives the whole variable domain DVKVTQSSRYLVKRTGEKVFLECVQDMDHENMFWYRQDPGLGLRLIYFSYDVKMKEKGDIPEGYSVSREKKERFSLILESASTNQTSMYLCASRAPGGNEQFFGPGTRLTVL.

This clonotype was recorded many times. The chain joins TRBV24-1 to TRBJ2-3, with unresolved D. There are 14 residues in the CDR3. Trimming stripped 8 bases from V and 5 bases from J, with 16 bases between. Germline CDR1 is KGHDR and CDR2 is SFDVKD. CDR3 in DNA: TGTGCCACCAAGAACGCAGGTTCGGGAGATACGCAGTATTTT. Translated: CATKNAGSGDTQYF.

This clonotype was detected many times. The rearrangement uses TRBV12-3 or TRBV12-4 and TRBJ2-1; D is unclear. This CDR3 has 14 amino acids. The ends were cut back, 5 bases at V and 6 bases at J, with 14 bases in the middle. CDR3 amino acids: CASSPRRSGNEQFF. The CDR3 DNA is TGTGCCAGCAGTCCCCGTAGATCGGGCAATGAGCAGTTCTTC.

This clonotype has only a few counts. The chain carries TRBV20-1 and TRBJ2-5; 9 bases fit TRBD1. V was clipped by 1 base and J by 6 bases; unmatched bases: 9. The V gene's germline CDR1 is DFQATT and CDR2 SNEGSKA (reference sequence). The CDR3 has 15 amino acids. CDR3 DNA sequence: TGCAGTGCTAGAGCCCAATCGGACAGGGGACAGACCCAGTACTTC. Residues: CSARAQSDRGQTQYF.

The V gene is TRBV7-2, the J gene TRBJ2-3, with 8 bases that match TRBD1. Germline V CDR1 and CDR2: SGHTA, FQGNSA. Trimming cost V 3 bases and J 2 bases; bases outside gene matches: 13. This CDR3 region has 18 residues. The CDR3 loop is CASSFRSPGQVVTDTQYF. The CDR3 DNA sequence: TGTGCCAGCAGCTTCCGCTCCCCGGGACAGGTGGTCACAGATACGCAGTATTTT.

This clonotype was detected many times. V and J are TRBV6-1 and TRBJ1-1; D is unclear. The CDR3 sequence is 14 residues long. Trimming took off 7 bases at V and 0 bases at J, with 12 bases between the two ends. Germline V gives CDR1 MNHNS, CDR2 SASEGT. The DNA of the CDR3 is TGTGCCAGCAAGATGGCAGGCTTGAACACTGAAGCTTTCTTT. Translated: CASKMAGLNTEAFF.

The genes are TRBV6-1 and TRBJ2-3, with 8 nucleotides matching TRBD1. V lost 6 bases and J lost 0; bases outside the gene matches: 5. In germline, CDR1 is MNHNS, CDR2 SASEGT. The CDR3 runs 15 residues. The CDR3 spells CASSLTGVSTDTQYF. For the CDR3, the DNA is TGTGCCAGCAGCCTGACAGGGGTGAGCACAGATACGCAGTATTTT.

The table lists this clonotype with many counts. CDR3 sequence: CSVDYSYGYTF. The CDR3 bases are TGCAGCGTTGATTACAGCTATGGCTACACCTTC. The chain is built from TRBV29-1 and TRBJ1-2; D unresolved. The germline V gene encodes CDR1 SQVTM and CDR2 ANQGSEA. The CDR3 loop spans 11 amino acids. V lost 3 bases and J lost 4, with 6 bases in between.

Concerning this clonotype itself: A read error may explain this, as a much larger clone is one base away. This chain uses TRBV29-1 with TRBJ2-1; 9 positions match TRBD1. J was trimmed by 10 bases and V by 3 bases; bases with no gene match: 7. There are 13 residues in the CDR3. From germline, CDR1 is SQVTM and CDR2 ANQGSEA. The CDR3: CSVDDRGTYEQFF. The CDR3 nucleotides are TGCAGCGTTGACGACAGGGGGACCTACGAGCAGTTCTTC.